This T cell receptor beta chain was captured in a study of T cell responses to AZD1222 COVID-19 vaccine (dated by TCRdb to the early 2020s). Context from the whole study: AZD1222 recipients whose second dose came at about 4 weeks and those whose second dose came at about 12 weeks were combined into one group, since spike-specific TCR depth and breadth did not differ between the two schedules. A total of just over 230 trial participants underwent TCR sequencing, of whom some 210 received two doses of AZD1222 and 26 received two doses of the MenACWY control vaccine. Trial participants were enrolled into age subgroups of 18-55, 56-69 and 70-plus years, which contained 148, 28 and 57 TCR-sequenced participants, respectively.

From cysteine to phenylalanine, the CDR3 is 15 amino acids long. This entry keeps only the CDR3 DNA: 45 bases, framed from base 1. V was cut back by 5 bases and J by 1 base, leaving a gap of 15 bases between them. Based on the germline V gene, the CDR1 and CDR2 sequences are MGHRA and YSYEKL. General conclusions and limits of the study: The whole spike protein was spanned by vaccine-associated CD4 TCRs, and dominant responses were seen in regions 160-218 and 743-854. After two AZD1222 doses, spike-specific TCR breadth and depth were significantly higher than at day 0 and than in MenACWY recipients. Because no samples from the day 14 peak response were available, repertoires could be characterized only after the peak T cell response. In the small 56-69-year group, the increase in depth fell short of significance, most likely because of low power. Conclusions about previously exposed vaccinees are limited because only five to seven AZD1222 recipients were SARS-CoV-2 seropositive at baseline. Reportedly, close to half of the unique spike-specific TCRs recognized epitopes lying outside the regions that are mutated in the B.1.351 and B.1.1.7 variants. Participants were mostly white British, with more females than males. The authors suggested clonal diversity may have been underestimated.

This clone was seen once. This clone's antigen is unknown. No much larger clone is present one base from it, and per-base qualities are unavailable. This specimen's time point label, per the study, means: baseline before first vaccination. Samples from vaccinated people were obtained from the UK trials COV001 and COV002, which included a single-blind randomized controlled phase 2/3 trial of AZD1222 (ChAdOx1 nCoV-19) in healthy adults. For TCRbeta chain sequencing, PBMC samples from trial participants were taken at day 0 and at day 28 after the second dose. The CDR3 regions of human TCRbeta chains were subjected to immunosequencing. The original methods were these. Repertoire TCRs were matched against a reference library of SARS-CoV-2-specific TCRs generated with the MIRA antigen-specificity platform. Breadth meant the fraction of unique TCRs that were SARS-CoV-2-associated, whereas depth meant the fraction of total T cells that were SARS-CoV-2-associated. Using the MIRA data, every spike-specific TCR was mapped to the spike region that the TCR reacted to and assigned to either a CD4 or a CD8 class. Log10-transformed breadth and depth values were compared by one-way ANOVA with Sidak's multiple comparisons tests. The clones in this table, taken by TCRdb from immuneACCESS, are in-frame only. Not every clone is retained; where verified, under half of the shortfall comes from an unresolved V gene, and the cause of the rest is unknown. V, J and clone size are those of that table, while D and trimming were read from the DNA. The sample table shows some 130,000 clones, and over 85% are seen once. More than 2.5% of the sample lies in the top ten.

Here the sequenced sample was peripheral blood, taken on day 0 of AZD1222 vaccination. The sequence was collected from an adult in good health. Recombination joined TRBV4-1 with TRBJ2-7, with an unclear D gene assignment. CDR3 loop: CASSTEWVLSYEQYF. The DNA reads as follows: TGCGCCAGCAGCACCGAGTGGGTCCTTTCCTACGAGCAGTACTTC.